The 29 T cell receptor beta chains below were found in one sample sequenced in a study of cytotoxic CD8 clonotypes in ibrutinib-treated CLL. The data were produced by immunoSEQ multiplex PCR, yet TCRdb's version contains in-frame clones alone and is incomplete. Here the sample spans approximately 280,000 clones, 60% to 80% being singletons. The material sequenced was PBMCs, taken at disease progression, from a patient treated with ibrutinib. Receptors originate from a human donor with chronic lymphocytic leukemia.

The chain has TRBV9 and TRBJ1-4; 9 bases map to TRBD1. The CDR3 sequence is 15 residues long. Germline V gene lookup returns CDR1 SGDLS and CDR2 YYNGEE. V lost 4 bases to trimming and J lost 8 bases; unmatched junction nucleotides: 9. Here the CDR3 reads CASSSSGTGWEKLFF. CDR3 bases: TGTGCCAGCAGCTCATCCGGGACAGGGTGGGAAAAACTGTTTTTT. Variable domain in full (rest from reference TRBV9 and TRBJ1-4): DSGVTQTPKHLITATGQRVTLRCSPRSGDLSVYWYQQSLDQGLQFLIQYYNGEERAKGNILERFSAQQFPDLHSELNLSSLELGDSALYFCASSSSGTGWEKLFFGSGTQLSVL.

The CDR3 sequence is CASSYDSIANTGELFF. The CDR3 nucleotides read TGTGCCAGCAGTTACGACAGCATCGCGAACACCGGGGAGCTGTTTTTT. V is TRBV6-5 and J is TRBJ2-2; tentative D call: TRBD1 (5 bases). The V end was cut by 2 bases, the J end by 0 bases, with 10 bases between. The CDR3 runs 16 residues. Germline V gene lookup returns CDR1 MNHEY and CDR2 SVGAGI.

CDR3 protein: CASRPRVFDYGYTF. The CDR3 DNA reads TGTGCCAGCAGACCCAGGGTTTTCGACTATGGCTACACCTTC. The V call is TRBV6-5, the J call TRBJ1-2, with D perhaps TRBD1 (5 bases). This CDR3 is built from 14 residues. Germline V gene data show CDR1 as MNHEY and CDR2 as SVGAGI. V shed 6 bases and J shed 3 bases, with 14 bases lying between them.

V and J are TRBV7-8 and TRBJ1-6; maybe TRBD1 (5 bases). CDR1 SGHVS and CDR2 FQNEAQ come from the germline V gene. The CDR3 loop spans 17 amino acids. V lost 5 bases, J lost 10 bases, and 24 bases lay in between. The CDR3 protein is CASSQRGEAGHESPLHF. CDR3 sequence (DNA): TGTGCCAGCAGCCAAAGGGGTGAGGCAGGTCATGAGTCACCCCTCCACTTT. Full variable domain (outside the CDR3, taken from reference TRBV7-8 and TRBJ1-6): GAGVSQSPRYKVAKRGQDVALRCDPISGHVSLFWYQQALGQGPEFLTYFQNEAQLDKSGLPSDRFFAERPEGSVSTLKIQRTQQEDSAVYLCASSQRGEAGHESPLHFGNGTRLTVT.

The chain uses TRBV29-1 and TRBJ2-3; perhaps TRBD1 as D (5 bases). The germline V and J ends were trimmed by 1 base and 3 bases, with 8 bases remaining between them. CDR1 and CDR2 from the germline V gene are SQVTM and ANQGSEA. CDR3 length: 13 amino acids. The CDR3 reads CSVEVGATDTQYF. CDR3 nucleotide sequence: TGCAGCGTTGAAGTTGGGGCGACAGATACGCAGTATTTT.

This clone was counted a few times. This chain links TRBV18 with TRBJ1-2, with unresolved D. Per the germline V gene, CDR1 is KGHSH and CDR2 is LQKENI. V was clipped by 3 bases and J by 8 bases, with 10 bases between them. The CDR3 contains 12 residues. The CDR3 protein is CASSPYTDGYTF. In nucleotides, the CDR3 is TGTGCCAGCTCACCCTACACAGACGGCTACACCTTC. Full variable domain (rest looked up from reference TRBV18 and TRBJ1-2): NAGVMQNPRHLVRRRGQEARLRCSPMKGHSHVYWYRQLPEEGLKFMVYLQKENIIDESGMPKERFSAEFPKEGPSILRIQQVVRGDSAAYFCASSPYTDGYTFGSGTRLTVV.

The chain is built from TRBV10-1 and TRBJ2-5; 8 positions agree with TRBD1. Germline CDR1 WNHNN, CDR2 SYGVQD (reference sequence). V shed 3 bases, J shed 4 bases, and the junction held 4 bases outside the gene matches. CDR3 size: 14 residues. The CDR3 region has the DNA TGCGCCAGCAGTGACGGCAGGGGGCTAGAGACCCAGTACTTC. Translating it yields CASSDGRGLETQYF.

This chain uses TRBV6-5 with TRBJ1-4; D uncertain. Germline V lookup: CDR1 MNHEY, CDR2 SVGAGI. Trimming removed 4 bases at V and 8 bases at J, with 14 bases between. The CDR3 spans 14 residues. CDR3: CASSSPWRSEKLFF. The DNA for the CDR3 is TGTGCCAGCAGTTCCCCCTGGCGGTCGGAAAAACTGTTTTTT.

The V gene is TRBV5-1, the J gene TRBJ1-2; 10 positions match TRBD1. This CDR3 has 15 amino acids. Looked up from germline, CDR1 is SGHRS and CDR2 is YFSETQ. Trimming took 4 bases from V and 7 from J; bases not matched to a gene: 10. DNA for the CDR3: TGCGCCAGCAGCAACGACGGTGACAGGGGGCCTGGCTACACCTTC. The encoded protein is CASSNDGDRGPGYTF.

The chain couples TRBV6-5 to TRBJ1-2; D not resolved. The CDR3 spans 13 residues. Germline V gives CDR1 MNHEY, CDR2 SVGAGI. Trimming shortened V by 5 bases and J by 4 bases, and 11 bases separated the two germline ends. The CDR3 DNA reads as TGTGCCAGCAGTCCACCGGGTGGCTATGGCTACACCTTC. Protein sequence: CASSPPGGYGYTF.

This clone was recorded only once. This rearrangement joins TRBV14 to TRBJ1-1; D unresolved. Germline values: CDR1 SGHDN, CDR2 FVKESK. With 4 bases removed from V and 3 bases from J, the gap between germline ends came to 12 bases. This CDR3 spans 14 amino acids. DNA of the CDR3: TGTGCCAGCAGCCGCGACTGGACCTACACTGAAGCTTTCTTT. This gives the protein CASSRDWTYTEAFF.

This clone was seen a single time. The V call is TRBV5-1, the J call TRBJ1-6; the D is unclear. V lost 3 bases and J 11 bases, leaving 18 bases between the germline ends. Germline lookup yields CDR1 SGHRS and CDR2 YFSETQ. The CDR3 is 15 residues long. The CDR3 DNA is TGCGCCAGCAGCTCGTACGCCGACGGGCGGACACCCCTCCACTTT. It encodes CASSSYADGRTPLHF.

CDR3 protein: CASSWVGRAYNEQFF. CDR3 coding DNA: TGTGCCAGCAGCTGGGTGGGAAGAGCCTACAATGAGCAGTTCTTC. This sequence joins TRBV7-2 and TRBJ2-1, with D hard to call. V dropped 4 bases and J dropped 2 bases, with 12 bases sitting between them. The CDR3 contains 15 residues. The germline gives CDR1 SGHTA, CDR2 FQGNSA.

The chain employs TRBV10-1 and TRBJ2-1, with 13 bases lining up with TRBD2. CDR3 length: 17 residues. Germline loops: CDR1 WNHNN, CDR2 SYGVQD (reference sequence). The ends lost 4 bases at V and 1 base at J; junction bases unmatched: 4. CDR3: CASSGPTSGRSYNEQFF. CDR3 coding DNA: TGCGCCAGCAGTGGCCCGACTAGCGGGAGGTCCTACAATGAGCAGTTCTTC.

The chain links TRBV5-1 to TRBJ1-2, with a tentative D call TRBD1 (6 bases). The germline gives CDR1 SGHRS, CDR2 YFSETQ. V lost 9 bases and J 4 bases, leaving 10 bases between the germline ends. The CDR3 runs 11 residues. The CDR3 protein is CATRGPYGYTF. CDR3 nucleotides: TGCGCCACCAGGGGACCCTATGGCTACACCTTC.

CDR3 amino acids: CASSTPGDSTSTDTQYF. The CDR3, as DNA: TGTGCCAGCAGCACACCCGGAGACAGCACTAGCACAGATACGCAGTATTTT. The chain recombines TRBV25-1 with TRBJ2-3, with D possibly matching TRBD1 (5 bases). The CDR3 spans 17 residues. Germline V CDR1 and CDR2: MGHDK, SYGVNS. The V and J ends lost 6 bases and 0 bases respectively, with 19 bases between them.

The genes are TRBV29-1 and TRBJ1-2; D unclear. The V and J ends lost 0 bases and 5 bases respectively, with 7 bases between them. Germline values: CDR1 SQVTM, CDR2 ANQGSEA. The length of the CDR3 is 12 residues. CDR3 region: CSVEDDIYGYTF. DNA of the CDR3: TGCAGCGTTGAAGATGACATTTATGGCTACACCTTC. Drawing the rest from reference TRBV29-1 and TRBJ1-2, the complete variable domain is SAVISQKPSRDICQRGTSLTIQCQVDSQVTMMFWYRQQPGQSLTLIATANQGSEATYESGFVIDKFPISRPNLTFSTLTVSNMSPEDSSIYLCSVEDDIYGYTFGSGTRLTVV.

The CDR3 nucleotides are TGCGCCAGCAGCTTGGGGCTGGGGGGACAACCCTACGAGCAGTACTTC. Its translation: CASSLGLGGQPYEQYF. The chain has TRBV5-1 and TRBJ2-7; TRBD1 or TRBD2 may be the D gene (6 bases each). The V gene lost 0 bases and the J gene lost 2 bases, with 15 bases spanning the gap. Germline V CDR1 and CDR2: SGHRS, YFSETQ. The CDR3 runs to 16 residues.

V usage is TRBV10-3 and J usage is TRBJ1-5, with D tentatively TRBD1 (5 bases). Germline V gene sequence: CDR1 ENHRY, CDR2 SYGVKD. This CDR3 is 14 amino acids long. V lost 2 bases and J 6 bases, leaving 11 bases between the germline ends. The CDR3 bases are TGTGCCATCAGTGAGGGGGGGGAGGTTCAGCCCCAGCATTTT. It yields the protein CAISEGGEVQPQHF.

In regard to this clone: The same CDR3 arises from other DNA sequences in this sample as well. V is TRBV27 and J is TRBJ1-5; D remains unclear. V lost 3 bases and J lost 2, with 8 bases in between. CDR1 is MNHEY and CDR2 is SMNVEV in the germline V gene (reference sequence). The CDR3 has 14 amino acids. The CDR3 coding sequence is TGTGCCAGCAGTTTTCGGGGTGGCAATCAGCCCCAGCATTTT. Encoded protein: CASSFRGGNQPQHF.

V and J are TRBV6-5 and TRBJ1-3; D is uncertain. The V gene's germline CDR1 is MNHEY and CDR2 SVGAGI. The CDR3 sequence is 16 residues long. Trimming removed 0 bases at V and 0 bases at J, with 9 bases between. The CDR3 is CASSYSLGVSGNTIYF. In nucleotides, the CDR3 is TGTGCCAGCAGTTACTCGCTGGGAGTCTCTGGAAACACCATATATTTT.

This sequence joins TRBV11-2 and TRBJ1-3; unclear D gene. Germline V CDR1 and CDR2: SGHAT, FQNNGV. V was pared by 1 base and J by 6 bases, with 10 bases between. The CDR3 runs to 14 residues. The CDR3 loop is CASSLVQRKNTIYF. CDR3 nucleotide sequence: TGTGCCAGCAGCTTAGTCCAGAGGAAAAACACCATATATTTT.

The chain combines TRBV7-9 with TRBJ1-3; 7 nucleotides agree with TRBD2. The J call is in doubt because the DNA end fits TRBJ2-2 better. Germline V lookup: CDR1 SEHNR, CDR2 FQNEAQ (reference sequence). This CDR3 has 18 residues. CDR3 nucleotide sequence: TGTGCCAGCAGCTTAAGTAAGGCTCCGGGACTACCCTCTGGGGAGCTGTTTTTT. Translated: CASSLSKAPGLPSGELFF.

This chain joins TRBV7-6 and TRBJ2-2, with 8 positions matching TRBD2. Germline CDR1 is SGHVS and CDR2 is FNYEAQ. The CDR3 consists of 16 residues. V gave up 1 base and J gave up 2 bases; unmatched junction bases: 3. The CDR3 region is CASSLEAGANTGELFF. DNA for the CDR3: TGTGCCAGCAGCTTAGAAGCGGGGGCAAACACCGGGGAGCTGTTTTTT.

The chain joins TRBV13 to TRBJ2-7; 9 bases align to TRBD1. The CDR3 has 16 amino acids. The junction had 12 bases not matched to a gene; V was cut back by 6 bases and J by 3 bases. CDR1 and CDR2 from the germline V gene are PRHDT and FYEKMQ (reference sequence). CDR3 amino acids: CASRPPGTGFHYEQYF. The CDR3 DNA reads TGTGCCAGCAGGCCCCCCGGGACAGGGTTCCACTACGAGCAGTACTTC.

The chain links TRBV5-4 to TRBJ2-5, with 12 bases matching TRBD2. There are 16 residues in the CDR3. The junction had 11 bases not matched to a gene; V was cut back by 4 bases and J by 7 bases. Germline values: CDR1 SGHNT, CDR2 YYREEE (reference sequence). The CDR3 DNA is TGTGCCAGCAGCGAAGCGCTAGCGGGGGGGTCCAGGACCCAGTACTTC. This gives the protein CASSEALAGGSRTQYF.

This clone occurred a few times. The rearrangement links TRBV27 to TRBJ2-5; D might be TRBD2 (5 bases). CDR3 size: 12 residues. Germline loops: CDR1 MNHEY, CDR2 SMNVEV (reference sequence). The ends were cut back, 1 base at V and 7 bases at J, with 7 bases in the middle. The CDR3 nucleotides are TGTGCCAGCAGTTTATTGGCGGGGACCCAGTACTTC. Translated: CASSLLAGTQYF.

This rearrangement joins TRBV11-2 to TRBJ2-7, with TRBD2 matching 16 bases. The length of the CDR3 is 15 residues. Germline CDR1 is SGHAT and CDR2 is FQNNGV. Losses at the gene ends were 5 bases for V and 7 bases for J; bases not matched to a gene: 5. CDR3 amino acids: CASSPGTSGREEQYF. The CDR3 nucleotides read TGTGCCAGCAGCCCGGGGACTAGCGGGAGGGAAGAGCAGTACTTC.

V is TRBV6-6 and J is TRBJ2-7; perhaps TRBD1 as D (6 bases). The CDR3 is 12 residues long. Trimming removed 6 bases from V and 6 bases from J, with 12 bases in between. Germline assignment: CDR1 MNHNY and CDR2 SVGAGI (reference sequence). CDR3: CASSPMTGEQYF. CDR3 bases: TGTGCCAGCAGCCCAATGACAGGCGAGCAGTACTTC.